This TCR beta chain is drawn from a study of Ad26.COV2.S vaccination and SARS-CoV-2 variants. Background on the study: Once, or twice with 56 days between doses, Ad26.COV2.S was given intramuscularly. Study results and limitations: Possibly, TCR breadth and depth analyses underestimated total T cell responses. Placebo recipients trailed vaccine recipients in spike-specific TCR breadth.

The treatment here: 19 received Ad26.COV2.S at low or high dose, single or two shots; several received placebo; per-sample allocation not given. Material that was analyzed had been drawn on day 63 after the first vaccine or placebo injection. Whoever gave the sample was an adult aged 18-55 years in Boston. The germline CDR1 and CDR2 sequences are MNHEY and SMNVEV (reference sequence). The ends were cut back, 0 bases at V and 7 bases at J, with 12 bases in the middle. This CDR3 is 14 amino acids long. Data came from immunoSEQ multiplex PCR; TCRdb stores just in-frame clones and leaves some out. The sample has 500,000 or so clones, about 83% seen once. Turning to this clone: Its cognate antigen is unknown.

Sequencing used peripheral blood, obtained in a trial of Ad26.COV2.S vaccine versus placebo. J is TRBJ2-5 and V is TRBV27, with D possibly being TRBD2 (5 bases). The TCR originated in a person between 18 and 65 years old who received the Ad26.COV2.S COVID-19 vaccine or a placebo. For the CDR3, the DNA is TGTGCCAGCAGTTTATCTTTCAGCGGCGGGACCCAGTACTTC. Protein: CASSLSFSGGTQYF.